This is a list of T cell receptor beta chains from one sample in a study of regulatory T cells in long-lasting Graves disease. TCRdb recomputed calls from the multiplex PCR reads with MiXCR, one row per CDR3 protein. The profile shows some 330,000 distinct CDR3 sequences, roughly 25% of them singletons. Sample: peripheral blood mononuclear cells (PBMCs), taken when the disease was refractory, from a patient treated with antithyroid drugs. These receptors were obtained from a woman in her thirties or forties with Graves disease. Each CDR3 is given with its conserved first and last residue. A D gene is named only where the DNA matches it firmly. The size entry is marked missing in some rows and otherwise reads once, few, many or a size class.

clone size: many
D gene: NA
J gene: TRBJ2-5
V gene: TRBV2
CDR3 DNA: TGTGCCAGCAGTGGACACGGGACCCCTGAAGAGACCCAGTACTTC
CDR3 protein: CASSGHGTPEETQYF

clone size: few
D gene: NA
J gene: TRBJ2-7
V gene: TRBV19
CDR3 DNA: TGTGCCAGTAGTCCCGACGGGGGAGGCTACGAGCAGTACTTC
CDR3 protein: CASSPDGGGYEQYF

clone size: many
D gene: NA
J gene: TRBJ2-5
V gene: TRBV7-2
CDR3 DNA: TGTGCCAGCAGCTTAGGCAATCTCGGAGGGACCCAGTACTTC
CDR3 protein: CASSLGNLGGTQYF

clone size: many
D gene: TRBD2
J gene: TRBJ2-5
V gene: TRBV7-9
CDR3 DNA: TGTGCCAGCAGCCGACAGAGGGGACTAGCGGGAGGAGCTGAGACCCAGTACTTC
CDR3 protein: CASSRQRGLAGGAETQYF

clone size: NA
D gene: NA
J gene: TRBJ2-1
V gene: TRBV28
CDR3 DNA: TGTGCCAGCAGTTTATCGGCAGGGGTCGGCTACAATGAGCAGTTCTTC
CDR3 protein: CASSLSAGVGYNEQFF

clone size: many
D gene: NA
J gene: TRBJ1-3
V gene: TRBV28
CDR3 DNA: TGTGCCAGCAGTTCCCCTTCGACAGGATCCTCTGGAAACACCATATATTTT
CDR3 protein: CASSSPSTGSSGNTIYF

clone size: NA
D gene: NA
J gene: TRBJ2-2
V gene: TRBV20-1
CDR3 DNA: TGCAGTGCTGGAGATATACTAGATTCCGGGGAGCTGTTTTTT
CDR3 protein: CSAGDILDSGELFF

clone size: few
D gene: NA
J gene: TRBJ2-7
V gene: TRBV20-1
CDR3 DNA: TGCAGTGCTAGCGAAACGAGAGAGCAGTACTTC
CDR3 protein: CSASETREQYF

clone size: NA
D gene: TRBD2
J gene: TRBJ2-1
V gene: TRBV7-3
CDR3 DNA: TGTGCCAGCAGCCTCAACCTGGGGACTAGCGTAGAGCAGTTCTTC
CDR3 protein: CASSLNLGTSVEQFF

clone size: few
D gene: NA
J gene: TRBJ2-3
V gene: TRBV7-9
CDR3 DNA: TGTGCCACACTCGAAACAGAAGGAACGCAGTATTTT
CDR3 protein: CATLETEGTQYF

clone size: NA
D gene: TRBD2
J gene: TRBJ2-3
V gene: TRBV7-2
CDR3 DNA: TGTGCCAGCAGCTTAGCAGCGGGAGCAGGCGATACGCAGTATTTT
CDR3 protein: CASSLAAGAGDTQYF

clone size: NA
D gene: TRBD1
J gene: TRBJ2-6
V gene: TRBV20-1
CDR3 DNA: TGCAGTGCCCCGGGACAGCAGGAGACTGGGGCCAACGTCCTGACTTTC
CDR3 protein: CSAPGQQETGANVLTF

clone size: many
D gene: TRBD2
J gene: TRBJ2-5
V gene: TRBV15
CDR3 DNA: TGTGCCACCAGCGCCCATAGCGGGAGGGCCTTCTATCCCCAAGAGACCCAGTACTTC
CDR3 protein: CATSAHSGRAFYPQETQYF

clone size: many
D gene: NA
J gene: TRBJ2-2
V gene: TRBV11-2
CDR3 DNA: TGTGCCAGCAGAACAGGGAGGGGCGGAGGTAACACCGGGGAGCTGTTTTTT
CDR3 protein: CASRTGRGGGNTGELFF

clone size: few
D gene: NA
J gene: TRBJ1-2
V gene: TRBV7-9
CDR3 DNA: TGTGCCAGCAACCCAAGACAGATTTCTTCGTCTAACTATGGCTACACCTTC
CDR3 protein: CASNPRQISSSNYGYTF

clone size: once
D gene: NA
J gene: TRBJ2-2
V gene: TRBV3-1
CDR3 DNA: TGTGCCAGCAGCCAAGATTTAGCACCCAGCACCGGGGAGCTGTTTTTT
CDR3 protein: CASSQDLAPSTGELFF

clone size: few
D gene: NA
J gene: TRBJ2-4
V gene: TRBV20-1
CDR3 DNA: TGCAGTGCTAGATGGGAAGGGTCAAACATTCAGTACTTC
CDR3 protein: CSARWEGSNIQYF

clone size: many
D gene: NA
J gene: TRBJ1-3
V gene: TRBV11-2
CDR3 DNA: TGTGCCAGCAGCTCTGGAAACACCATATATTTT
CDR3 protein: CASSSGNTIYF

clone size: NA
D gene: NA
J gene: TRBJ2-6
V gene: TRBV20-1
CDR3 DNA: TGCAGTGCCCAAGATAGCGCTGGGGCCAACGTCCTGACTTTC
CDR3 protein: CSAQDSAGANVLTF

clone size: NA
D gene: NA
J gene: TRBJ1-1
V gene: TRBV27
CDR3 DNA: TGTGCCAGCACCCCGCACCCAGGGTACACTGAAGCTTTCTTT
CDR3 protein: CASTPHPGYTEAFF

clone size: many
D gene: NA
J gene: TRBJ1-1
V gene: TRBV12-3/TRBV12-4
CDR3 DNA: TGTGCCAGCATCATTGCCGGGACGTATGAAGCTTTCTTT
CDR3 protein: CASIIAGTYEAFF

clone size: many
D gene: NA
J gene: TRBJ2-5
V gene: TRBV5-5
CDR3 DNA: TGTGCCAGCAGCTCCGCTAACCTGGGGGCTAGCCAAGAGACCCAGTACTTC
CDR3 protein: CASSSANLGASQETQYF

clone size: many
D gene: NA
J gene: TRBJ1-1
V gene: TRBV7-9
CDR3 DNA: TGTGCCAGCAGCTTAGAGACCATGAACACTGAAGCTTTCTTT
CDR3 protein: CASSLETMNTEAFF

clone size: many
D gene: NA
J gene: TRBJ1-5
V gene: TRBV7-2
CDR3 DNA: TGTGCCAGCAGCTTAGCGGCCAGGGTGGGCAATCAGCCCCAGCATTTT
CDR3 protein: CASSLAARVGNQPQHF

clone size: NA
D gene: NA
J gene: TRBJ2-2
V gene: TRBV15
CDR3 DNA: TGTGCCACCAGCAGAGATCATCACAGAACCAACACCGGGGAGCTGTTTTTT
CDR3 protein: CATSRDHHRTNTGELFF

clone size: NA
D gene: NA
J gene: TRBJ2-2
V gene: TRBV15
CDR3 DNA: TGTGCCACCAGCAGAGATTACTCGAACACCGGGGAGCTGTTTTTT
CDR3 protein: CATSRDYSNTGELFF

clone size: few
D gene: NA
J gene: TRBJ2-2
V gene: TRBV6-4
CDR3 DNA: TGTGCCAGCAGTGACTCGGTGGGCTCCGGGGAGCTGTTTTTT
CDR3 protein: CASSDSVGSGELFF

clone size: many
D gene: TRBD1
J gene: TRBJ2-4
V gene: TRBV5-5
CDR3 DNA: TGTGCCAGCAGCTCCGGACAGGGTACCAACATTCAGTACTTC
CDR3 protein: CASSSGQGTNIQYF

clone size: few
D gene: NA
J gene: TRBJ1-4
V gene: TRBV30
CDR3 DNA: TGTGCCTGGAGTACGGGCCTAGGGGAAAAACTGTTTTTT
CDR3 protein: CAWSTGLGEKLFF

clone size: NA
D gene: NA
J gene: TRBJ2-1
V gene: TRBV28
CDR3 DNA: TGTGCCAGCAGACCGCTAAATAGAGGGAGCTCCTACAATGAGCAGTTCTTC
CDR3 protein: CASRPLNRGSSYNEQFF

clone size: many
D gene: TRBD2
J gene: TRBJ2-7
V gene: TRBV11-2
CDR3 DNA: TGTGCCAGCAGGGGCTACGGCGGGAGATTCCACGAGCAGTACTTC
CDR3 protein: CASRGYGGRFHEQYF

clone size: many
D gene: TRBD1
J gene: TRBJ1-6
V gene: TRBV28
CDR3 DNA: TGTGCCAGCAGTTGGACAGGGACAGGTACACCCCTCCACTTT
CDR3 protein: CASSWTGTGTPLHF

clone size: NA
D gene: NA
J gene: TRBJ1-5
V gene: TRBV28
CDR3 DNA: TGTGCCAGCAGTCGCCGGGACAAATATTTAAATAGCAATCAGCCCCAGCATTTT
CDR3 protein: CASSRRDKYLNSNQPQHF

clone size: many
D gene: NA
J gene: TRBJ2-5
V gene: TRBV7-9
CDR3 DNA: TGTGCCAGCAGCTTTATTGGATTGGAGACCCAGTACTTC
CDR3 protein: CASSFIGLETQYF

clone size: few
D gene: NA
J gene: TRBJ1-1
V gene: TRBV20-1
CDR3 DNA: TGCAGTGCCCCTAAAGGGGGACCTGAAGCTTTCTTT
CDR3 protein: CSAPKGGPEAFF

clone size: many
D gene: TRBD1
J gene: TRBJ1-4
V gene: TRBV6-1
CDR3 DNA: TGTGCCAGCAGCACGACAGGGCGAGTTAATGAAAAACTGTTTTTT
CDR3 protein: CASSTTGRVNEKLFF

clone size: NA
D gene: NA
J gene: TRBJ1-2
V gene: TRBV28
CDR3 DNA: TGTGCCAGCCTGGGTCAGACCTATGGCTACACCTTC
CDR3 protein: CASLGQTYGYTF

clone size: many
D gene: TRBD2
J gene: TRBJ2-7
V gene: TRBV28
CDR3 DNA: TGTGCCAGCAAATGGACTAGCGGAACCTACGAGCAGTACTTC
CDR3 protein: CASKWTSGTYEQYF

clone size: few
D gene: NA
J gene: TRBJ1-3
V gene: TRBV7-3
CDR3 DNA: TGTGCCAGCAGCTTAAGAGTCCAGACCATATATTTT
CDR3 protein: CASSLRVQTIYF

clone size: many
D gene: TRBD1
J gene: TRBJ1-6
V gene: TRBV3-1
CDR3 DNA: TGTGCCAGCAGCGGACAGGGAGGCAATTCACCCCTCCACTTT
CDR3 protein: CASSGQGGNSPLHF

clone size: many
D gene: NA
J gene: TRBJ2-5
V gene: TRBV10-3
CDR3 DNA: TGTGCCATCAGTGAGTCGTTAGCCAAAGTGACCCAGTACTTC
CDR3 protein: CAISESLAKVTQYF